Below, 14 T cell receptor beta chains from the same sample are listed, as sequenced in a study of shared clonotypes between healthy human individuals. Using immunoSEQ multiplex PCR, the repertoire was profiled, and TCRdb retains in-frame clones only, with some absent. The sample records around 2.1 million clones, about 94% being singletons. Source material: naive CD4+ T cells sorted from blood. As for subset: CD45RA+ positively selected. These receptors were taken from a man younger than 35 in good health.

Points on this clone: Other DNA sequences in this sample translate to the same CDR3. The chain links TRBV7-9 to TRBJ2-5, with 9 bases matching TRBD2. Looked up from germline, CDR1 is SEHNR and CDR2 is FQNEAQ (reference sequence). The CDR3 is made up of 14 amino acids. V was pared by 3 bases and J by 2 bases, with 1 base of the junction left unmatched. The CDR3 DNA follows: TGTGCCAGCAGCTTTAGCGGGGGACAAGAGACCCAGTACTTC. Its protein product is CASSFSGGQETQYF.

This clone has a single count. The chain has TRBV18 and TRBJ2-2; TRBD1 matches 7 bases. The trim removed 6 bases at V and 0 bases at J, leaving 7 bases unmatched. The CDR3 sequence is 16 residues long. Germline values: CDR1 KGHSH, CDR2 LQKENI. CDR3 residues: CASSPQGTANTGELFF. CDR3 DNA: TGTGCCAGCTCCCCCCAAGGGACAGCGAACACCGGGGAGCTGTTTTTT.

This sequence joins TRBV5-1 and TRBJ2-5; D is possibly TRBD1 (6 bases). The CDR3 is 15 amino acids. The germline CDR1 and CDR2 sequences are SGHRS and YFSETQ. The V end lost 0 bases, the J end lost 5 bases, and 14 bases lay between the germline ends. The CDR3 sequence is CASSLGSYQGETQYF. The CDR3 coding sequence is TGCGCCAGCAGCTTGGGGAGCTACCAGGGGGAGACCCAGTACTTC.

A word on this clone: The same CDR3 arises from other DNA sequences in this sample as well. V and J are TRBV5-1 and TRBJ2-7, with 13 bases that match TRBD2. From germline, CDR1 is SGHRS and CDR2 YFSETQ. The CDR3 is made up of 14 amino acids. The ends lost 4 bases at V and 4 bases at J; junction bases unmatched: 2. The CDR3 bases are TGCGCCAGCAGCCGGACTAGCGGGAGTTACGAGCAGTACTTC. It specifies CASSRTSGSYEQYF. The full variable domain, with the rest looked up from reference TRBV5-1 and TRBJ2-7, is KAGVTQTPRYLIKTRGQQVTLSCSPISGHRSVSWYQQTPGQGLQFLFEYFSETQRNKGNFPGRFSGRQFSNSRSEMNVSTLELGDSALYLCASSRTSGSYEQYFGPGTRLTVT.

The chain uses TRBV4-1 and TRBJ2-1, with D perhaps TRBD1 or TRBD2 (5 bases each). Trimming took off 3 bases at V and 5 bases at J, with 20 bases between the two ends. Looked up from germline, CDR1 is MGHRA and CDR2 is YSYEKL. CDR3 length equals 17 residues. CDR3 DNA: TGCGCCAGCAGCCAGAACCAACTGGGGGATACAGACAATGAGCAGTTCTTC. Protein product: CASSQNQLGDTDNEQFF.

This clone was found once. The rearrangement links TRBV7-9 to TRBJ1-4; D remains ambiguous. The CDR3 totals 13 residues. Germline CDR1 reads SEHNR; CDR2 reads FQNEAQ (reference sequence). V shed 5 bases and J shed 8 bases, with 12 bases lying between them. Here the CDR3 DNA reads TGTGCCAGCAGCCCCCTGACATGGGAAAAACTGTTTTTT. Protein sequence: CASSPLTWEKLFF. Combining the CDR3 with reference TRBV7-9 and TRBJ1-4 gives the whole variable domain DTGVSQNPRHKITKRGQNVTFRCDPISEHNRLYWYRQTLGQGPEFLTYFQNEAQLEKSRLLSDRFSAERPKGSFSTLEIQRTEQGDSAMYLCASSPLTWEKLFFGSGTQLSVL.

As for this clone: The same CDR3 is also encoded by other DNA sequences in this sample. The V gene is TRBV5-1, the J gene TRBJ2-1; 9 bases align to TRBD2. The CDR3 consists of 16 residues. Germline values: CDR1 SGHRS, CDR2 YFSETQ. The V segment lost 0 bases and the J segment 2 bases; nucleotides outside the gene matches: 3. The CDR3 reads CASSLGLAGTYNEQFF. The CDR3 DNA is TGCGCCAGCAGCTTGGGGCTAGCGGGAACCTACAATGAGCAGTTCTTC.

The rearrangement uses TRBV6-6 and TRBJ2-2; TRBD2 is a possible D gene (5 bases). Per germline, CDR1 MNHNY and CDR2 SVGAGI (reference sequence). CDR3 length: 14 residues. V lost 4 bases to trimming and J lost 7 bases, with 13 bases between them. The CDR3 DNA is TGTGCCAGCAGTTCCTCCGGAGGTAGCGGGGAGCTGTTTTTT. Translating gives CASSSSGGSGELFF.

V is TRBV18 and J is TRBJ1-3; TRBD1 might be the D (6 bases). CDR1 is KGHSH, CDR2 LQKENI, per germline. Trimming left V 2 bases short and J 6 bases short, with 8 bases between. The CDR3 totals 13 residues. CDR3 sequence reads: CASSPGQLNTIYF. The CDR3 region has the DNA TGTGCCAGCTCACCAGGACAGTTAAACACCATATATTTT.

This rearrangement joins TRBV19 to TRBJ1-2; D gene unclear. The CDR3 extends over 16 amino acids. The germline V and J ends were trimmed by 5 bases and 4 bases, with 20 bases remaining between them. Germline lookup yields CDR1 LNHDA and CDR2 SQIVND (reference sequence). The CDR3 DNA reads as TGTGCCAGTAGTCGGCCTAAGTTTCCCGAGGGCTATGGCTACACCTTC. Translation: CASSRPKFPEGYGYTF.

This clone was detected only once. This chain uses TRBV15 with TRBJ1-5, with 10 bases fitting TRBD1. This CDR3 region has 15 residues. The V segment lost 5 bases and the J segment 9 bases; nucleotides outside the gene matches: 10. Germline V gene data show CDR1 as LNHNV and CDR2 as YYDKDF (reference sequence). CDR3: CATSPGTGARLPQHF. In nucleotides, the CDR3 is TGTGCCACCAGCCCGGGGACAGGGGCACGTTTGCCCCAGCATTTT.

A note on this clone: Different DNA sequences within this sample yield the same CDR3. As DNA, the CDR3 is TGCGCCAGCAGCTCCGGGACAGTGACCTACGAGCAGTACTTC. It yields the protein CASSSGTVTYEQYF. This chain connects TRBV5-1 to TRBJ2-7; 7 bases agree with TRBD1. The CDR3 is 14 residues long. Germline trimming cut 3 bases from V and 2 bases from J; bases unmatched to any gene: 5. Per germline, CDR1 SGHRS and CDR2 YFSETQ.

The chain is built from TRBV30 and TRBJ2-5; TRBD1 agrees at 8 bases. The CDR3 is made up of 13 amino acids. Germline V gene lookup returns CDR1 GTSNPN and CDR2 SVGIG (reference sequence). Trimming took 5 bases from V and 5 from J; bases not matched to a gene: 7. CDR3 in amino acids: CAWSQGARETQYF. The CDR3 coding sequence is TGTGCCTGGTCCCAGGGGGCGCGGGAGACCCAGTACTTC.

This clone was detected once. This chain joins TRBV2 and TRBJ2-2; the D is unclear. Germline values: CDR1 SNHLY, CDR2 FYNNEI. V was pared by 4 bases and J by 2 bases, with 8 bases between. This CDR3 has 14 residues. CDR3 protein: CASSASDNTGELFF. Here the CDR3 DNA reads TGTGCCAGCAGTGCGTCAGACAACACCGGGGAGCTGTTTTTT. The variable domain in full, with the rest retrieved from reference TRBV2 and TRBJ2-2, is EPEVTQTPSHQVTQMGQEVILRCVPISNHLYFYWYRQILGQKVEFLVSFYNNEISEKSEIFDDQFSVERPDGSNFTLKIRSTKLEDSAMYFCASSASDNTGELFFGEGSRLTVL.